This T cell receptor (beta chain) was recorded in a study of Ad26.COV2.S vaccination and SARS-CoV-2 variants. Concerning this clone: Its matching antigen is unknown.

Study-level findings and limits: After vaccination, substantial breadth of spike-specific CD8+ and CD4+ responses was reported. From the TCR breadth and depth analyses, total T cell responses may have been underestimated.

With 0 bases removed from V and 10 bases from J, the gap between germline ends came to 14 bases. The CDR3 runs to 14 residues. Looked up from germline, CDR1 is SGHRS and CDR2 is YFSETQ. Measured with immunoSEQ multiplex PCR; TCRdb has only the in-frame clones, and not every one. The sample carries more than 300,000 clones, 65% to 90% recorded once. This sample's treatment: some 20 received Ad26.COV2.S at low or high dose, single or two shots; about 5 received placebo; per-sample allocation not given. The samples were gathered on day 63 after the first injection of vaccine or placebo. The source of this sequence is a person aged 18-60 years who received the Ad26.COV2.S COVID-19 vaccine or a placebo. The chain carries TRBV5-1 and TRBJ2-1; D possibly corresponds to TRBD2 (6 bases). The material sequenced was peripheral blood, taken in a trial of Ad26.COV2.S vaccine versus placebo. The CDR3 sequence is CASSLGRGDEEQFF. In DNA, the CDR3 is TGCGCCAGCAGCTTGGGCCGCGGGGATGAAGAGCAGTTCTTC.